The 13 T cell receptor beta chains below were found in one sample sequenced in a study of blood T cell repertoires in COVID-19. Assay: immunoSEQ multiplex PCR; the TCRdb copy retains only in-frame clones and omits some. The sample records approximately 74,000 clones, roughly 90% being singletons. Specimen: peripheral blood. These receptors all stem from a woman aged 55 to 70 with active COVID-19.

This clone has more than one count but fewer than ten. The rearrangement uses TRBV10-1 and TRBJ2-4; 7 nucleotides line up with TRBD2. V lost 3 bases, J lost 0 bases, and 8 bases stayed unmatched. Germline-derived CDR1 and CDR2 are WNHNN and SYGVQD (reference sequence). The CDR3 extends over 17 amino acids. The CDR3 nucleotides read TGCGCCAGCAGTGACGGCGGGAGATCTAGAGCCAAAAACATTCAGTACTTC. Translating gives CASSDGGRSRAKNIQYF.

This clone was observed once. The chain recombines TRBV11-2 with TRBJ1-5, with D perhaps matching TRBD1 (5 bases). The CDR3 runs to 14 residues. CDR1 is SGHAT, CDR2 FQNNGV, per germline. Trimming removed 4 bases at V and 7 bases at J, with 14 bases between. The CDR3 nucleotides read TGTGCCAGCAGCTCTCTTCCTTCAGGGCAGCCCCAGCATTTT. It is translated as CASSSLPSGQPQHF.

This clone showed up just once. This sequence joins TRBV5-4 and TRBJ1-1, with D unclear. V gave up 3 bases and J gave up 10 bases, with 16 bases separating them. Germline-derived CDR1 and CDR2 are SGHNT and YYREEE (reference sequence). This CDR3 is built from 13 residues. The CDR3 DNA follows: TGTGCCAGCAGCTCCCGTGGGAGGTTTGGAGCTTTCTTT. This gives the protein CASSSRGRFGAFF. The full variable domain, rest sourced from reference TRBV5-4 and TRBJ1-1, is ETGVTQSPTHLIKTRGQQVTLRCSSQSGHNTVSWYQQALGQGPQFIFQYYREEENGRGNFPPRFSGLQFPNYSSELNVNALELDDSALYLCASSSRGRFGAFFGQGTRLTVV.

This rearrangement joins TRBV7-9 to TRBJ2-7, with D possibly being TRBD2 (5 bases). The V end lost 2 bases, the J end lost 5 bases, and 10 bases lay between the germline ends. In germline, CDR1 is SEHNR, CDR2 FQNEAQ (reference sequence). The CDR3 covers 13 residues. As DNA, the CDR3 is TGTGCCAGCAGCTTAATAGCGAACCACGAGCAGTACTTC. Translating gives CASSLIANHEQYF.

This chain links TRBV6-5 with TRBJ2-3; 12 nucleotides align to TRBD1. The V and J ends lost 6 bases and 8 bases, in that order; junction bases with no gene match: 9. From germline, CDR1 is MNHEY and CDR2 SVGAGI. The CDR3 has 15 residues. In DNA form, the CDR3 reads TGTGCCAGCAGGGGGGACAGGGGGCCTTTAGGTACGCAGTATTTT. Translated, it gives CASRGDRGPLGTQYF.

V usage is TRBV7-9 and J usage is TRBJ2-3, with D perhaps matching TRBD2 (5 bases). Trimming removed 0 bases at V and 3 bases at J, with 10 bases between. The germline V gene has CDR1 SEHNR and CDR2 FQNEAQ (reference sequence). The CDR3 runs 15 residues. The CDR3 nucleotides are TGTGCCAGCAGCTTAGCGGCGGGCGCGACAGATACGCAGTATTTT. It codes for CASSLAAGATDTQYF.

This rearrangement joins TRBV6-5 to TRBJ1-2; the D is unclear. Germline V gene lookup returns CDR1 MNHEY and CDR2 SVGAGI. The CDR3 extends over 13 amino acids. Trimming pared 6 bases from V and 8 bases from J, leaving 16 bases between. CDR3 bases: TGTGCCAGCAGACCAGGCTCACCCTCCGGCTACACCTTC. Translated, it gives CASRPGSPSGYTF.

V and J are TRBV7-9 and TRBJ1-3, with TRBD1 matching 7 bases. V lost 4 bases and J lost 4; bases outside the gene matches: 10. The CDR3 consists of 16 residues. Germline V gives CDR1 SEHNR, CDR2 FQNEAQ (reference sequence). CDR3 sequence: CASSSHPTGEGNTIYF. The CDR3 DNA is TGTGCCAGCAGCTCCCATCCAACAGGGGAAGGAAACACCATATATTTT.

This sequence joins TRBV27 and TRBJ2-7; TRBD1 aligns across 9 bases. J lost 7 bases, V lost 6 bases, and 13 bases had no gene match. The germline V gene encodes CDR1 MNHEY and CDR2 SMNVEV (reference sequence). This CDR3 is 15 amino acids long. The CDR3 DNA sequence: TGTGCCAGCAGACCTACCGGGACAGGGCAGAGGGAGCAGTACTTC. Protein product: CASRPTGTGQREQYF.

This chain links TRBV6-2 or TRBV6-3 with TRBJ2-1; tentative D call: TRBD1 (5 bases). This CDR3 has 15 residues. Between the trimmed V and J ends, which lost 2 bases and 8 bases, there was a span of 16 bases. CDR1 and CDR2 (germline): MNHEY, SVGEGT. The CDR3 loop reads CASSYGLGVRHEQFF. Written as DNA, the CDR3 is TGTGCCAGCAGTTACGGGTTAGGGGTACGCCATGAGCAGTTCTTC.

This clone was counted once. This chain uses TRBV4-2 with TRBJ1-1, with 9 bases that match TRBD1. The CDR3 has 16 residues. V lost 1 base, J lost 1 base, and 4 bases stayed unmatched. Germline lookup yields CDR1 LGHNA and CDR2 YNFKEQ. The CDR3 here is CASSQGTGQGNTEAFF. The CDR3 DNA is TGTGCCAGCAGCCAAGGAACGGGACAGGGGAACACTGAAGCTTTCTTT.

The chain has TRBV18 and TRBJ1-1; TRBD1 matches at 8 bases. CDR1 is KGHSH, CDR2 LQKENI, per germline. V lost 4 bases and J lost 5; bases outside the gene matches: 3. The CDR3 is 13 amino acids. This CDR3 is CASSRTGGTEAFF. In DNA, the CDR3 is TGTGCCAGCTCACGTACAGGGGGGACTGAAGCTTTCTTT.

The CDR3 DNA is TGTGCCAGCTGTCGTAGTAGTAAAACTGAAGCTTTCTTT. This codes for CASCRSSKTEAFF. The chain has TRBV28 and TRBJ1-1; D not certain. This CDR3 region has 13 residues. Germline CDR1 reads MDHEN; CDR2 reads SYDVKM. The V end was cut by 8 bases, the J end by 5 bases, with 15 bases between.